This T cell receptor beta chain derives from a study of tissue T cells after allogeneic stem cell transplantation. Overall study results and limits: Anatomically similar tissues had similar TCR repertoires within each patient.

The time point was: mouse harvest day 14 after allogeneic transplant. Mouse grafts combined 10^7 T-cell-depleted bone marrow cells with 10^6 splenic CD5+ T cells. This mouse GVHD model was MHC-mismatched B6 to BALB/c, profiled day 7 or 14. TCRbeta CDR3 was sequenced at survey depth with template counts. Using immunoSEQ multiplex PCR, the repertoire was profiled, and TCRdb retains in-frame clones only, with some absent. The sample holds approximately 5,000 clones, 30% to 40% seen once. Of note for this clone: Its matching antigen is unknown. Germline and genes: mouse. The read is 1 residue too short to cover the CDR3 end, so that end is filled in from the germline J gene.

Germline loops: CDR1 KGHPV, CDR2 FQNQEV (reference sequence). The length of the CDR3 is 12 residues. V lost 2 bases and J 5 bases, leaving 6 bases between the germline ends. The sequence was obtained from a female BALB/c mouse given C57BL/6 T cells with graft-versus-host disease after an allogeneic hematopoietic cell transplant. Sequenced: skin. The rearrangement links TRBV26 to TRBJ1-1; D not resolved. CDR3 DNA (partial): TGTGCCAGCAGTCTGGCCAGAACAGAAGTCTTC. As protein: CASSLARTEVF. The full CDR3 reads CASSLARTEVFF.